This TCR beta chain was retrieved from a study of response to subunit inactivated influenza vaccine. Findings and caveats of the study: The authors suggested that few new T cells are recruited per seasonal influenza vaccination.

TCRdb re-called the RT-PCR reads with MiXCR, one entry per CDR3 protein. The table has 500,000 to 550,000 distinct CDR3 sequences, about 8% seen once. This clonotype came up a few times. Its target is not known. CDR1 and CDR2 (germline): SGHVS, FNYEAQ. Between the trimmed V and J ends, which lost 5 bases and 5 bases, there was a span of 13 bases. CDR3 length: 15 residues. The chain links TRBV7-6 to TRBJ1-6; maybe TRBD1 (5 bases). The sequenced sample was PBMCs from blood, obtained about 24 months after vaccination. The receptor was isolated from a man in his fifties or sixties who received an inactivated influenza vaccine. CDR3 sequence reads: CASSPLGGNNSPLHF. DNA for the CDR3: TGTGCCAGCAGCCCCCTGGGGGGAAATAATTCACCCCTCCACTTT. The whole variable domain, filled in from reference TRBV7-6 and TRBJ1-6, reads GAGVSQSPRYKVTKRGQDVALRCDPISGHVSLYWYRQALGQGPEFLTYFNYEAQQDKSGLPNDRFSAERPEGSISTLTIQRTEQRDSAMYRCASSPLGGNNSPLHFGNGTRLTVT.